The rows below give T cell receptor beta chains drawn from one sample of a study of CD8+ T cells in alopecia areata. Generated by immunoSEQ multiplex PCR, the TCRdb table keeps only in-frame clones and is missing some. The sample contains hundreds of thousands of clones, roughly 66% of which appear only once. Material: CD4+ T cells sorted from blood, obtained between weeks 43 and 45, from a patient treated with tofacitinib. All receptors come from a human donor with alopecia areata. The CDR3 runs from the conserved cysteine through the conserved F or W. Fields, in order: V gene, CDR3 protein.

V gene: TRBV29-1
CDR3 protein: CSVSGGTYEQYF

V gene: TRBV7-3
CDR3 protein: CASSPSLGSNEQFF

V gene: TRBV30
CDR3 protein: CAWSVSLKNTEAFF

V gene: TRBV4-3
CDR3 protein: CASSHTSGPTDTQYF

V gene: TRBV29-1
CDR3 protein: CSVETDFNSGYTF

V gene: TRBV29-1
CDR3 protein: CSVTQVGTDTQYF

V gene: TRBV5-1
CDR3 protein: CASSLIATGQGAVRYEQYF

V gene: TRBV9
CDR3 protein: CASSVSLPSGANVLTF

V gene: TRBV29-1
CDR3 protein: CSVEARQAPNTEAFF

V gene: TRBV29-1
CDR3 protein: CSQKRGTGASIAKNIQYF

V gene: TRBV18
CDR3 protein: CASSPTSGGAAKTQYF

V gene: TRBV30
CDR3 protein: CAWSVEGEQYF

V gene: TRBV6-5
CDR3 protein: CASSSSSAPLTPLHF

V gene: TRBV5-1
CDR3 protein: CASSLGASEQFF

V gene: TRBV6-1
CDR3 protein: CASSEAHGTRTQYF

V gene: TRBV29-1
CDR3 protein: CSASGGAPYNEQFF

V gene: TRBV14
CDR3 protein: CASSPWGHFGYTF

V gene: TRBV6-6
CDR3 protein: CASRLEESGAFF

V gene: TRBV27
CDR3 protein: CASSFAGAGYGYTF

V gene: TRBV29-1
CDR3 protein: CSAGGQLNTEAFF

V gene: TRBV6-6
CDR3 protein: CASRPRGTGELFF

V gene: TRBV9
CDR3 protein: CASSLGGASTDTQYF

V gene: TRBV11-3
CDR3 protein: CASSLRQGEIHLAKNIQYF

V gene: TRBV7-3
CDR3 protein: CASSLGQGRAEAFF

V gene: TRBV5-6
CDR3 protein: CASSLARDSPLHF

V gene: TRBV30
CDR3 protein: CAWSGPTGTEAFF

V gene: TRBV15
CDR3 protein: CATSRVEKGGTDTQYF

V gene: TRBV4-3
CDR3 protein: CASSQDAPGQGARNSPLHF

V gene: TRBV5-1
CDR3 protein: CASSLGTSDIPDTQYF

V gene: TRBV10-3
CDR3 protein: CAISETTTDTQYF

V gene: TRBV29-1
CDR3 protein: CSVAPGGGMNTEAFF

V gene: TRBV7-9
CDR3 protein: CASSPLTGTQYF

V gene: TRBV7-2
CDR3 protein: CASSITGFGGYTF

V gene: TRBV11-1
CDR3 protein: CASVRSGANVLTF

V gene: TRBV6-1
CDR3 protein: CASSEPSTYPQHF

V gene: TRBV27
CDR3 protein: CASSLSAGHPNPYEQYF

V gene: TRBV9
CDR3 protein: CASSVDPNQPQHF

V gene: TRBV6-5
CDR3 protein: CASSPDSRSEAFF

V gene: TRBV11-2
CDR3 protein: CAPPSSGELFF

V gene: TRBV10-3
CDR3 protein: CAISEVGANVLTF

V gene: TRBV5-1
CDR3 protein: CASSFRQGLNEKLFF

V gene: TRBV25-1
CDR3 protein: CASRAGIPNSPLHF

V gene: TRBV9
CDR3 protein: CASSVRPKLTDTQYF